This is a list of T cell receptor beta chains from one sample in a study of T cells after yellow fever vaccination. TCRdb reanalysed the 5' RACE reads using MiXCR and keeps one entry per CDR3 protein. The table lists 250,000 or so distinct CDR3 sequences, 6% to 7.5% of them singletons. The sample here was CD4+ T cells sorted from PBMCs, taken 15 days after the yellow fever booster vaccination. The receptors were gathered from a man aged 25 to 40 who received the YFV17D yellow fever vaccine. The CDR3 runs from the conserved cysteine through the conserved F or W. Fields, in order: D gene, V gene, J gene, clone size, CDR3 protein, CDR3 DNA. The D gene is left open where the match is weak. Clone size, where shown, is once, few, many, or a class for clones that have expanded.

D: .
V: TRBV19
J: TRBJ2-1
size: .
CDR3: CASSAGPPVF
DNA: TGTGCCAGTAGTGCCGGACCACCGGTATTC

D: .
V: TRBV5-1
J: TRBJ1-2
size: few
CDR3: CASSLEDRRQGYTF
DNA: TGCGCCAGCAGCTTGGAGGACAGACGGCAAGGCTACACCTTC

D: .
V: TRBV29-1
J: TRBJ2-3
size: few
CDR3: CSVAPGRPPDTQYF
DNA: TGCAGCGTTGCCCCCGGGAGACCCCCAGATACGCAGTATTTT

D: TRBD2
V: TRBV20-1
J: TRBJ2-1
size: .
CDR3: CSARRGGTYNEQFF
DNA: TGCAGTGCTCGACGGGGGGGGACCTACAATGAGCAGTTCTTC

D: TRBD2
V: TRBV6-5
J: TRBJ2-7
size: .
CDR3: CASSYDSGRPYEQYF
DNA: TGTGCCAGCAGTTACGATAGCGGGAGGCCCTACGAGCAGTACTTC

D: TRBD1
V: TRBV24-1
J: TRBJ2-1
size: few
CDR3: CATSSPGTGTYEQFF
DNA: TGTGCCACCAGTTCCCCCGGGACAGGGACCTATGAGCAGTTCTTC

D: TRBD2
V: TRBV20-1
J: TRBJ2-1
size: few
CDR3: CSASGLAGGYREQFF
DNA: TGCAGTGCTAGTGGTCTAGCGGGAGGGTATCGGGAGCAGTTCTTC

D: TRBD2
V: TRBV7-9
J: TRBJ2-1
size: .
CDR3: CASPPAGGFNEQFF
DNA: TGTGCCAGCCCCCCGGCGGGAGGGTTCAATGAGCAGTTCTTC

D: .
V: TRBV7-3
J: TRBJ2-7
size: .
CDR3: CASSELLSGTPSSSYEQYF
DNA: TGTGCCAGCAGCGAATTACTATCCGGGACACCTTCTAGCTCCTACGAGCAGTACTTC

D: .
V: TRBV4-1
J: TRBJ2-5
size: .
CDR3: CASSQVGIGTINF
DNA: .

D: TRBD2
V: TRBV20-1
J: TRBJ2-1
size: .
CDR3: CSARPRDYYNEQFF
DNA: TGCAGTGCTAGACCCCGGGACTACTACAATGAGCAGTTCTTC

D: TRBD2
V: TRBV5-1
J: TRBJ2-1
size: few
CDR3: CASRPAGGRWDEQFF
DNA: TGCGCCAGCCGCCCAGCGGGAGGGCGGTGGGATGAGCAGTTCTTC

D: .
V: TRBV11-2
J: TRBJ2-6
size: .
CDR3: CASRLIAGANVLTF
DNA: TGTGCCAGCAGACTGATAGCTGGGGCCAACGTCCTGACTTTC

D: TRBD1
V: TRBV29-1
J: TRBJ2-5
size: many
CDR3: CSFHPGTGRETQYF
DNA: TGCAGCTTCCATCCCGGGACAGGCCGAGAGACCCAGTACTTC

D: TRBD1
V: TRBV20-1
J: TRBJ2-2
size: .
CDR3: CSASIPGTGGTGELFF
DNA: TGCAGTGCTAGCATTCCCGGGACAGGGGGTACCGGGGAGCTGTTTTTT

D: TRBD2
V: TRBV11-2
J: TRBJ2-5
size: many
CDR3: CASSSRGLAGGPSEETQYF
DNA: TGTGCCAGCAGCTCCCGGGGACTAGCGGGAGGGCCGTCAGAAGAGACCCAGTACTTC

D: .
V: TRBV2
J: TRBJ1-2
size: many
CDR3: CASSDWSYGYTF
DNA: TGTGCCAGCAGTGATTGGAGTTATGGCTACACCTTC

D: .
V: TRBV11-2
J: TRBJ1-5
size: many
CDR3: CASSLWGGNQPQHF
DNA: TGTGCCAGCAGCTTATGGGGAGGCAATCAGCCCCAGCATTTT

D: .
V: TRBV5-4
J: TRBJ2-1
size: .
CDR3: CASSLAARGHEQFF
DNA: TGTGCCAGCAGCTTGGCCGCTAGGGGTCATGAGCAGTTCTTC

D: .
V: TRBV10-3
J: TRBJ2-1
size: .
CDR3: CASGEMTSYNEQFF
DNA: TGTGCCTCCGGTGAGATGACCTCCTACAATGAGCAGTTCTTC

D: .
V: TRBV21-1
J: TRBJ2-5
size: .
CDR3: CASSKKRQTGAYQETQYF
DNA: TGTGCCAGCAGCAAAAAAAGACAGACAGGGGCCTACCAAGAGACCCAGTACTTC

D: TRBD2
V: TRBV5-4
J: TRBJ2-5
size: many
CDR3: CASSPGGGEETQYF
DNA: TGTGCCAGCAGCCCTGGGGGGGGAGAAGAGACCCAGTACTTC